What follows is one T cell receptor (beta chain) and its context. Its antigen remains unidentified. The V gene's germline CDR1 is MDHEN and CDR2 SYDVKM. V was clipped by 8 bases and J by 5 bases, with 13 bases between them. The CDR3 is made up of 14 amino acids. The sample originates from a study of cytomegalovirus exposure and HLA in healthy donors. Across the study: There were a few hundred genotyped donors. Of these, about 80% fell in the genetic ancestry cluster associated with self-reported Caucasian donors.

Whole-study results and caveats: The authors considered a cluster of highly shared sequence variants likely to be a sequencing artifact. Rarity characterized most TCR sequences, yet some public TCRs appeared in many donors. Investigators reported 164 TCR beta chains as tied to cytomegalovirus.

PCR involved 60 Vbeta and 13 Jbeta primers. Data came from immunoSEQ multiplex PCR; TCRdb stores just in-frame clones and leaves some out. Here the sample spans 230,000 or so clones, nearly 95% being singletons. Material: PBMCs. The genes are TRBV28 and TRBJ1-6, with D perhaps matching TRBD1 (6 bases). The sequence derives from a girl aged 2-9 years in good health and CMV-seronegative. In DNA, the CDR3 is TGTGCCAGCCTCAGGACAGACCATAATTCACCCCTCCACTTT. This gives the protein CASLRTDHNSPLHF.